These 22 T cell receptor beta chains were sequenced from one sample in a study of control samples from healthy donors and cancer patients. TCRdb keeps only in-frame clones here, not all; method: immunoSEQ multiplex PCR. The table has roughly 99,000 clones, around 82% seen once; the top ten hold about 2%. The material sequenced was blood. The receptors were sampled from a man aged 55 to 69 in good health.

J is TRBJ1-1 and V is TRBV5-4; the D gene is possibly TRBD1 (6 bases). V was cut by 4 bases and J by 1 base, with 11 bases left in between. The CDR3 contains 14 residues. CDR1 and CDR2 from the germline V gene are SGHNT and YYREEE (reference sequence). The CDR3 protein is CASSPVDRNTEAFF. CDR3 coding DNA: TGTGCCAGCAGCCCCGTGGACAGGAACACTGAAGCTTTCTTT.

The gene calls are TRBV27 and TRBJ2-7, with D possibly called TRBD1 or TRBD2 (6 bases each). V was clipped by 2 bases and J by 0 bases, with 11 bases between them. In germline, CDR1 is MNHEY, CDR2 SMNVEV (reference sequence). The CDR3 has 15 amino acids. The CDR3 protein is CASSLGGPGSYEQYF. The CDR3 DNA is TGTGCCAGCAGTTTAGGGGGGCCGGGCTCCTACGAGCAGTACTTC.

Regarding this clone: The CDR3 ends on some other residue instead of the conserved phenylalanine or tryptophan, so this is likely a read error. No DNA is shown, since the ends of the CDR3 on it are uncertain; the CDR3 is the one TCRdb lists. This chain joins TRBV21-1 and TRBJ1-1. TRBV21-1 is listed as a pseudogene. Inclusive of both ends, the CDR3 amounts to 8 amino acids. CDR3 sequence reads: CASSTPQA.

The V gene is TRBV2, the J gene TRBJ2-3; 9 nucleotides match TRBD2. The CDR3 runs to 16 residues. Germline V lookup: CDR1 SNHLY, CDR2 FYNNEI. J was trimmed by 4 bases and V by 7 bases; bases with no gene match: 12. CDR3 protein: CASKVSSGSGSDTQYF. The CDR3 nucleotides read TGTGCCAGCAAAGTCAGTAGCGGGAGTGGGTCAGATACGCAGTATTTT.

The chain has TRBV3-1 (or the pseudogene TRBV3-2) and TRBJ2-4; 12 bases fit TRBD1. The germline gives CDR1 LGHDT, CDR2 YNNKEL (reference sequence). The junction had 9 bases not matched to a gene; V was cut back by 0 bases and J by 6 bases. The CDR3 contains 18 residues. The CDR3 coding sequence is TGTGCCAGCAGCCAAGATCTTGGAGGGGACAGGGGGCGAAACATTCAGTACTTC. It translates to CASSQDLGGDRGRNIQYF.

The rearrangement joins TRBV6-5 to TRBJ1-4; no reliable D call. This CDR3 is built from 15 residues. Deletions cut 6 bases from V and 8 bases from J, with 19 bases between. Germline CDR1 reads MNHEY; CDR2 reads SVGAGI. CDR3 DNA sequence: TGTGCCAGCAGAGCCGGGCCCGCGAGCGACGAAAAACTGTTTTTT. It translates to CASRAGPASDEKLFF.

V is TRBV11-3 and J is TRBJ2-7; unclear D gene. The CDR3 sequence is 13 residues long. The V gene lost 1 base and the J gene lost 4 bases, with 8 bases spanning the gap. Germline V gene lookup returns CDR1 SGHNT and CDR2 YENEEA. The CDR3 DNA follows: TGTGCCAGCAGCTTAGGTCTAATGTACGAGCAGTACTTC. Residues: CASSLGLMYEQYF.

The V and J genes are TRBV5-4 and TRBJ1-1, with D perhaps matching TRBD1 (5 bases). V lost 4 bases to trimming and J lost 6 bases, with 19 bases between them. The CDR3 is 15 residues long. The germline V gene has CDR1 SGHNT and CDR2 YYREEE (reference sequence). The CDR3 nucleotides read TGTGCCAGCAGCCCAAGGACGGGGAGGGGCTCTGAAGCTTTCTTT. It encodes CASSPRTGRGSEAFF.

The chain has TRBV6-1 and TRBJ1-1; D remains ambiguous. The CDR3 spans 13 residues. CDR1 and CDR2 from the germline V gene are MNHNS and SASEGT. Deletions cut 1 base from V and 5 bases from J, with 8 bases between. The chain's CDR3 is CASSEGPTTEAFF. The CDR3 nucleotides are TGTGCCAGCAGTGAAGGGCCGACAACTGAAGCTTTCTTT.

This chain connects TRBV4-1 to TRBJ2-5; 9 nucleotides align to TRBD2. V was clipped by 3 bases and J by 5 bases; unmatched bases: 10. In germline, CDR1 is MGHRA, CDR2 YSYEKL. This CDR3 has 16 amino acids. The CDR3 DNA sequence: TGCGCCAGCAGCCAGCTGACTAGCGGAGGGGGGGAGACCCAGTACTTC. Translated: CASSQLTSGGGETQYF.

There are a few counts of this clone. V usage is TRBV4-1 and J usage is TRBJ1-6, with D hard to call. V lost 1 base and J lost 7, with 5 bases in between. Germline V lookup: CDR1 MGHRA, CDR2 YSYEKL. The length of the CDR3 is 13 residues. For the CDR3, the DNA is TGCGCCAGCAGCCAAGTAATGAATTCACCCCTCCACTTT. This codes for CASSQVMNSPLHF.

This clone has a single count. The chain uses TRBV30 and TRBJ2-3; D is ambiguous. Trimming took 0 bases from V and 2 from J, leaving 9 bases between them. In germline, CDR1 is GTSNPN, CDR2 SVGIG (reference sequence). The CDR3 sequence is 14 residues long. DNA for the CDR3: TGTGCCTGGAGTGTCGGCGGCTACACAGATACGCAGTATTTT. Its protein product is CAWSVGGYTDTQYF. The full variable domain, its missing parts supplied by reference TRBV30 and TRBJ2-3, is SQTIHQWPATLVQPVGSPLSLECTVEGTSNPNLYWYRQAAGRGLQLLFYSVGIGQISSEVPQNLSASRPQDRQFILSSKKLLLSDSGFYLCAWSVGGYTDTQYFGPGTRLTVL.

The chain carries TRBV11-2 and TRBJ2-1; D ambiguous. Germline V gene lookup returns CDR1 SGHAT and CDR2 FQNNGV. Trimming stripped 5 bases from V and 2 bases from J, with 16 bases between. The CDR3 covers 16 residues. This CDR3 reads CASSGTDPITYNEQFF. DNA for the CDR3: TGTGCCAGCAGCGGTACGGACCCCATTACCTACAATGAGCAGTTCTTC.

This chain uses TRBV5-4 with TRBJ2-5; D might be TRBD2 (6 bases). The CDR3 runs to 16 residues. V dropped 0 bases and J dropped 8 bases, with 20 bases sitting between them. Germline assignment: CDR1 SGHNT and CDR2 YYREEE (reference sequence). For the CDR3, the DNA is TGTGCCAGCAGCTTGGCCGGGTGGGAGGCGTCGGGAACCCAGTACTTC. Amino acids: CASSLAGWEASGTQYF.

The chain carries TRBV18 and TRBJ1-1; tentative D call: TRBD1 (5 bases). The CDR3 has 14 residues. Trimming removed 4 bases from V and 5 bases from J, with 14 bases in between. Germline CDR1 KGHSH, CDR2 LQKENI. CDR3 residues: CASSQVGERTEAFF. CDR3 DNA: TGTGCCAGCTCACAGGTAGGGGAGAGAACTGAAGCTTTCTTT.

This clone was seen a few times. The chain couples TRBV12-5 to TRBJ1-1, with a tentative D call TRBD1 (5 bases). Germline V CDR1 and CDR2: LGHNT, FRNRAP. With 0 bases removed from V and 4 bases from J, the gap between germline ends came to 15 bases. This CDR3 region has 16 residues. In DNA form, the CDR3 reads TGTGCTAGTGGTTTGGTACGCCCAGGGTTTATCACTGAAGCTTTCTTT. Its translation is CASGLVRPGFITEAFF. Full variable domain (outside the CDR3, taken from reference TRBV12-5 and TRBJ1-1): DARVTQTPRHKVTEMGQEVTMRCQPILGHNTVFWYRQTMMQGLELLAYFRNRAPLDDSGMPKDRFSAEMPDATLATLKIQPSEPRDSAVYFCASGLVRPGFITEAFFGQGTRLTVV.

The chain employs TRBV28 and TRBJ2-5, with D possibly matching TRBD1 (6 bases). The CDR3 is made up of 19 amino acids. Trimming took 7 bases from V and 2 from J, leaving 29 bases between them. CDR1 and CDR2 from the germline V gene are MDHEN and SYDVKM. CDR3 sequence: CASKPPPGMGAGAQETQYF. The CDR3 DNA sequence: TGTGCCAGCAAACCTCCACCCGGTATGGGGGCCGGGGCTCAAGAGACCCAGTACTTC.

This clone has only a few counts. The chain carries TRBV30 and TRBJ1-2; no clear D. Germline V gene data show CDR1 as GTSNPN and CDR2 as SVGIG (reference sequence). The CDR3 runs 11 residues. Trimming took off 4 bases at V and 4 bases at J, with 7 bases between the two ends. CDR3 protein: CAWTEIYGYTF. The CDR3 DNA reads TGTGCCTGGACGGAGATCTATGGCTACACCTTC.

The genes are TRBV5-1 and TRBJ2-7, with D tentatively TRBD1 or TRBD2 (5 bases each). The germline V gene encodes CDR1 SGHRS and CDR2 YFSETQ. The CDR3 totals 17 residues. Trimming shortened V by 2 bases and J by 0 bases, and 18 bases separated the two germline ends. The CDR3 loop is CASSFGGLGRSSYEQYF. The CDR3 DNA reads as TGCGCCAGCAGCTTCGGTGGATTGGGACGTAGCTCCTACGAGCAGTACTTC.

The chain uses TRBV4-2 and TRBJ2-4; D assignment may be TRBD1 or TRBD2 (6 bases each). V lost 0 bases and J lost 4, with 13 bases in between. The CDR3 spans 16 residues. Germline V gene lookup returns CDR1 LGHNA and CDR2 YNFKEQ. CDR3 residues: CASSQDGGRVKNIQYF. The DNA of the CDR3 is TGTGCCAGCAGCCAAGACGGGGGCCGAGTGAAAAACATTCAGTACTTC.

This clone was detected only once. The chain links TRBV4-1 to TRBJ2-7; TRBD2 might be the D (5 bases). Trimming shortened V by 1 base and J by 3 bases, and 13 bases separated the two germline ends. This CDR3 is built from 15 residues. Germline CDR1 and CDR2: MGHRA and YSYEKL. CDR3: CASSQVDGLVYEQYF. For the CDR3, the DNA is TGCGCCAGCAGCCAAGTGGACGGACTTGTCTACGAGCAGTACTTC.

The V gene is TRBV6-5, the J gene TRBJ1-5; 7 bases are shared with TRBD1. Trimming cost V 7 bases and J 4 bases; bases outside gene matches: 7. CDR3 length: 14 residues. Germline loops: CDR1 MNHEY, CDR2 SVGAGI. The chain's CDR3 is CASIRDRANQPQHF. The DNA for the CDR3 is TGTGCCAGCATTAGGGACAGAGCTAATCAGCCCCAGCATTTT.